The 24 T cell receptor beta chains listed next were all sequenced from one sample in a study of blood T cell repertoires in COVID-19. TCRdb's copy holds only in-frame clones and misses some; the assay was immunoSEQ multiplex PCR. The table has roughly 330,000 clones, 65% to 85% seen once; the top ten hold 1% to 1.5%. The specimen was peripheral blood. These receptors came from a woman aged 45-60 years with acute or convalescent COVID-19.

V is TRBV30 and J is TRBJ2-2; 7 bases are shared with TRBD1. The CDR3 is 17 residues long. Germline V gene lookup returns CDR1 GTSNPN and CDR2 SVGIG (reference sequence). V dropped 4 bases and J dropped 7; count of bases not matched to a gene: 18. CDR3 loop: CAWNAGDHRGYDGELFF. For the CDR3, the DNA is TGTGCCTGGAATGCCGGGGATCACAGGGGATATGACGGGGAGCTGTTTTTT.

The chain has TRBV12-5 and TRBJ2-1, with 13 bases lining up with TRBD2. The germline V gene encodes CDR1 LGHNT and CDR2 FRNRAP. This CDR3 contains 15 residues. Germline trimming cut 6 bases from V and 6 bases from J; bases unmatched to any gene: 5. In nucleotides, the CDR3 is TGTGCTAGTGGCCCCGGGACTAGCGGGATCAATGAGCAGTTCTTC. It encodes CASGPGTSGINEQFF.

The chain uses TRBV3-1 (or the pseudogene TRBV3-2) and TRBJ1-2, with D possibly TRBD1 on 6 matching bases. CDR1 and CDR2 from the germline V gene are LGHDT and YNNKEL (reference sequence). The V gene lost 9 bases and the J gene lost 3 bases, with 17 bases spanning the gap. The CDR3 is 14 residues long. The CDR3 loop reads CASSPGYRDYGYTF. DNA for the CDR3: TGTGCCAGTTCTCCAGGGTACAGGGACTATGGCTACACCTTC.

Written as DNA, the CDR3 is TGTGCCTGGAGGGGACAGGGGATCACTGAAGCTTTCTTT. Translated, it gives CAWRGQGITEAFF. V gene TRBV30 combines with J gene TRBJ1-1; 10 bases match TRBD1. V dropped 3 bases and J dropped 4; count of bases not matched to a gene: 2. The CDR3 has 13 residues. Germline CDR1 and CDR2: GTSNPN and SVGIG (reference sequence).

This clone was detected only once. This chain joins TRBV19 and TRBJ1-1; D uncertain. There are 14 residues in the CDR3. Per germline, CDR1 LNHDA and CDR2 SQIVND (reference sequence). Trimming removed 7 bases from V and 5 bases from J, with 17 bases in between. The CDR3 sequence: CASMFGRSGTEAFF. CDR3 coding DNA: TGTGCCAGTATGTTCGGGAGGAGTGGGACTGAAGCTTTCTTT.

J is TRBJ1-2 and V is TRBV5-3; D is possibly TRBD1 (5 bases). TRBV5-3 is noted as an ORF with a role that remains uncertain. The V end lost 2 bases, the J end lost 5 bases, and 13 bases lay between the germline ends. This CDR3 region has 14 residues. CDR3 in DNA: TGTGCCAGAAGCTTACAGGTAAAGTCTTATGGCTACACCTTC. Its protein product is CARSLQVKSYGYTF.

The genes are TRBV5-1 and TRBJ1-2, with 8 bases lining up with TRBD1. V was pared by 4 bases and J by 4 bases, with 3 bases of the junction left unmatched. The CDR3 has 13 amino acids. Germline V CDR1 and CDR2: SGHRS, YFSETQ. This chain's CDR3 is CASSVDRGYGYTF. The CDR3 DNA reads TGCGCCAGCAGCGTCGACAGGGGCTATGGCTACACCTTC.

In the case of this clone: The sample carries other DNA sequences with the same CDR3. This rearrangement joins TRBV18 to TRBJ2-5; TRBD1 aligns across 11 bases. Germline V gives CDR1 KGHSH, CDR2 LQKENI. V lost 3 bases to trimming and J lost 5 bases; unmatched junction nucleotides: 5. This CDR3 is built from 15 residues. CDR3 residues: CASSPGTGGGETQYF. CDR3 nucleotide sequence: TGTGCCAGCTCACCCGGGACAGGGGGAGGTGAGACCCAGTACTTC.

The rearrangement joins TRBV5-1 to TRBJ2-1; maybe TRBD1 (5 bases). CDR1 SGHRS and CDR2 YFSETQ come from the germline V gene. V lost 4 bases and J lost 7, with 18 bases in between. The length of the CDR3 is 15 residues. In DNA, the CDR3 is TGCGCCAGCAGCCCGGGCCCAGGGTCAGGTAATGAGCAGTTCTTC. Amino acid sequence: CASSPGPGSGNEQFF.

CDR3 nucleotides: TGTGCCAGTAGCCCAGGGACAGGGGGAAACATTCAGTACTTC. Its translation: CASSPGTGGNIQYF. This chain uses TRBV19 with TRBJ2-4, with TRBD1 matching 11 bases. CDR1 and CDR2 from the germline V gene are LNHDA and SQIVND (reference sequence). The ends lost 6 bases at V and 6 bases at J; junction bases unmatched: 4. This CDR3 comprises 14 residues.

V is TRBV5-1 and J is TRBJ1-3, with TRBD1 as a possible D gene (6 bases). Trimming took 3 bases from V and 0 from J, leaving 10 bases between them. The CDR3 runs 15 residues. Germline V CDR1 and CDR2: SGHRS, YFSETQ. CDR3 loop: CASSSAGASGNTIYF. DNA for the CDR3: TGCGCCAGCAGCTCCGCAGGGGCCTCTGGAAACACCATATATTTT.

The chain is built from TRBV6-4 and TRBJ1-2; unclear D gene. V was clipped by 2 bases and J by 3 bases, with 7 bases between them. CDR3 length: 13 amino acids. Germline-derived CDR1 and CDR2 are MRHNA and SNTAGT. DNA for the CDR3: TGTGCCAGCAGTGACACTCCCCACTATGGCTACACCTTC. Residues: CASSDTPHYGYTF.

The chain combines TRBV29-1 with TRBJ1-2; a possible D gene is TRBD1 (5 bases). Germline loops: CDR1 SQVTM, CDR2 ANQGSEA. The CDR3 loop spans 10 amino acids. V shed 4 bases and J shed 10 bases, with 10 bases lying between them. The CDR3 sequence is CSVVDSVYTF. For the CDR3, the DNA is TGCAGCGTTGTAGACAGCGTCTACACCTTC.

The chain is built from TRBV3-1 (or the pseudogene TRBV3-2) and TRBJ2-5, with 9 bases aligning to TRBD2. Germline V gives CDR1 LGHDT, CDR2 YNNKEL (reference sequence). This CDR3 has 14 amino acids. The V gene end was trimmed by 7 bases and the J gene end by 5 bases; junction bases not matched to a gene: 8. The CDR3 sequence: CASTAGGLSETQYF. The CDR3 nucleotides read TGTGCCAGCACAGCGGGGGGCCTCTCGGAGACCCAGTACTTC.

This clone was recorded once. The rearrangement links TRBV9 to TRBJ2-3, with 7 positions matching TRBD1. V shed 4 bases and J 5 bases; nucleotides not matched to a gene: 10. Germline CDR1 reads SGDLS; CDR2 reads YYNGEE. The CDR3 has 15 amino acids. The CDR3 spells CASSQFGTALDTQYF. CDR3 bases: TGTGCCAGCAGCCAGTTCGGGACAGCTTTAGATACGCAGTATTTT.

This clone was found once. This chain connects TRBV5-1 to TRBJ1-1; TRBD1 matches 8 bases. This CDR3 comprises 16 residues. Unmatched junction bases numbered 8, after V lost 4 bases and J lost 0 bases. CDR1 is SGHRS and CDR2 is YFSETQ in the germline V gene. CDR3 residues: CASSPDRGRLNTEAFF. CDR3 DNA sequence: TGCGCCAGCAGCCCTGACAGGGGCAGATTGAACACTGAAGCTTTCTTT.

The genes are TRBV19 and TRBJ2-7, with a tentative D call TRBD2 (5 bases). V was shortened by 5 bases and J by 4 bases, with 9 bases between the two germline ends. The CDR3 is made up of 12 amino acids. Per germline, CDR1 LNHDA and CDR2 SQIVND (reference sequence). The CDR3 region has the DNA TGTGCCAGTAGTTTGCGCGGGTACGAGCAGTACTTC. This translates into CASSLRGYEQYF.

J is TRBJ1-1 and V is TRBV7-2; D is uncertain. Germline V gene data show CDR1 as SGHTA and CDR2 as FQGNSA. The germline V and J ends were trimmed by 8 bases and 4 bases, with 11 bases remaining between them. This CDR3 has 12 residues. In DNA, the CDR3 is TGTGCCAGCCAACGGTTCGGCACTGAAGCTTTCTTT. It encodes CASQRFGTEAFF.

J is TRBJ2-7 and V is TRBV6-1; TRBD1 aligns across 10 bases. From germline, CDR1 is MNHNS and CDR2 SASEGT. With V trimmed by 1 base and J by 4 bases, 4 bases remained unmatched. The CDR3 runs to 15 residues. The CDR3 region has the DNA TGTGCCAGCAGTGAAGGGGGACAGGGGTGGTACGAGCAGTACTTC. It yields the protein CASSEGGQGWYEQYF.

The chain employs TRBV3-1 (or the pseudogene TRBV3-2) and TRBJ1-3; D is perhaps TRBD1 (5 bases). In germline, CDR1 is LGHDT, CDR2 YNNKEL (reference sequence). The V gene lost 3 bases and the J gene lost 0 bases, with 6 bases spanning the gap. CDR3 length equals 14 residues. The CDR3 sequence is CASSQDNSGNTIYF. In DNA, the CDR3 is TGTGCCAGCAGCCAGGACAACTCTGGAAACACCATATATTTT.

This clone came up many times. The gene calls are TRBV2 and TRBJ1-2, with TRBD1 identical over 8 bases. The trim removed 6 bases at V and 12 bases at J, leaving 6 bases unmatched. Germline V lookup: CDR1 SNHLY, CDR2 FYNNEI. The length of the CDR3 is 11 residues. In nucleotides, the CDR3 is TGTGCCAGCAGCCCGGACAGGGTAAACACCTTC. It codes for CASSPDRVNTF.

The V and J genes are TRBV3-1 (or the pseudogene TRBV3-2) and TRBJ1-3; perhaps TRBD1 as D (5 bases). V gave up 2 bases and J gave up 0 bases, with 14 bases separating them. This CDR3 contains 17 residues. Per germline, CDR1 LGHDT and CDR2 YNNKEL (reference sequence). CDR3 bases: TGTGCCAGCAGCCAATACTGGGGCGGATCCTCTGGAAACACCATATATTTT. Protein product: CASSQYWGGSSGNTIYF.

This clone was detected a few times. The chain combines TRBV5-4 with TRBJ2-2; 7 nucleotides align to TRBD1. Per the germline V gene, CDR1 is SGHNT and CDR2 is YYREEE (reference sequence). Trimming took 1 base from V and 8 from J; bases not matched to a gene: 8. The CDR3 loop spans 15 amino acids. The CDR3 reads CASSLQGVRRGELFF. CDR3 DNA: TGTGCCAGCAGCTTGCAGGGGGTCCGCAGAGGGGAGCTGTTTTTT.

This chain joins TRBV19 and TRBJ1-2, with TRBD1 matching over 9 bases. J gave up 8 bases and V 5 bases, and 12 bases lay outside the gene matches. The germline V gene has CDR1 LNHDA and CDR2 SQIVND (reference sequence). The CDR3 sequence is 15 residues long. CDR3 DNA: TGTGCCAGTAGTGTGGAGTGGACAGGGGCTATGGGCTACACCTTC. Translation gives CASSVEWTGAMGYTF.